This TCR beta chain derives from a study of T-cell reconstitution after alpha-beta-depleted transplantation in children. The library targeted TCRbeta and was prepared with unique molecular identifiers. TCRdb redid the calling of the PCR reads with MiXCR, one entry per CDR3 protein. The repertoire holds roughly 570,000 distinct CDR3 sequences, with about a quarter as singletons. The study's findings and limits: Surviving recipient T cells and thymic progenitors underlay high day-60 TCRbeta diversity in some patients. After one year, T-cell counts and TCRbeta diversity mostly came from new T cells. Expanded clones from the graft, numbering several hundred, reportedly supplied alpha-beta T cells about two months after transplant.

The CDR3 totals 15 residues. In germline, CDR1 is SGDLS, CDR2 YYNGEE. Trimming took 4 bases from V and 0 from J; bases not matched to a gene: 4. Points on this clonotype: Its antigen is not identified.

This clonotype was obtained from a boy in the first two years of life with Wiskott-Aldrich syndrome, due to receive a stem cell transplant. The chain links TRBV9 to TRBJ2-3; 8 nucleotides agree with TRBD2. The starting material was PBMCs, obtained before TCRalphabeta/CD19-depleted stem cell transplant. The CDR3 protein is CASSFSGTSTDTQYF. The CDR3 DNA is TGTGCCAGCAGCTTTAGCGGGACTAGCACAGATACGCAGTATTTT.